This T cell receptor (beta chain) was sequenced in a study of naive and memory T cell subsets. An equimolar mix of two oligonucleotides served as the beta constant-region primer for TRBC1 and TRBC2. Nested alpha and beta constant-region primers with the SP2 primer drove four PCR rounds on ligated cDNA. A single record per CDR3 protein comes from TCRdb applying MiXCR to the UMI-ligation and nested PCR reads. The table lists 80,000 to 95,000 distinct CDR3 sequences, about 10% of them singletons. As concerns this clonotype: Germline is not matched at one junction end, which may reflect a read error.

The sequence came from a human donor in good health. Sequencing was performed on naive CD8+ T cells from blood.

The CDR3 DNA reads as TGTGCCAGCAGCTCAAACAATGAAGCTTTCTTT. Amino acids: CASSSNNEAFF. J is TRBJ1-1 and V is TRBV7-8; D is ambiguous. Germline CDR1 SGHVS, CDR2 FQNEAQ. The CDR3 has 11 residues.